Each of the 15 T cell receptor beta chains below was sequenced from the same sample in a study of OX40 agonist ivuxolimab in advanced cancers. The data were produced by immunoSEQ multiplex PCR, yet TCRdb's version contains in-frame clones alone and is incomplete. The data show tens of thousands of clones, around nine tenths seen once. Sequenced material: CD4+ or CD8+ T cells sorted from blood, taken in a trial of the OX40 agonist ivuxolimab. Every receptor here comes from an adult with an advanced solid tumor such as melanoma, head and neck, liver or kidney cancer.

This chain connects TRBV5-1 to TRBJ1-1; the match to TRBD1 covers 7 bases. V shed 4 bases, J shed 4 bases, and the junction held 10 bases outside the gene matches. This CDR3 is built from 15 residues. Germline lookup yields CDR1 SGHRS and CDR2 YFSETQ. The CDR3 protein is CASSPGAGGFTEAFF. CDR3 coding DNA: TGCGCCAGCAGCCCTGGGGCAGGGGGGTTCACTGAAGCTTTCTTT.

The V gene is TRBV4-1, the J gene TRBJ2-1, with D possibly being TRBD1 (6 bases). The germline V gene has CDR1 MGHRA and CDR2 YSYEKL. V was shortened by 1 base and J by 4 bases, with 11 bases between the two germline ends. The CDR3 has 15 residues. DNA for the CDR3: TGCGCCAGCAGCCAAGGGCCCCAGGGGTACAATGAGCAGTTCTTC. Its protein is CASSQGPQGYNEQFF.

The gene calls are TRBV6-5 and TRBJ1-3, with 11 bases lining up with TRBD1. The germline gives CDR1 MNHEY, CDR2 SVGAGI. Germline trimming cut 6 bases from V and 6 bases from J; bases unmatched to any gene: 7. The CDR3 contains 15 residues. CDR3 sequence reads: CASRLDRGPENTIYF. For the CDR3, the DNA is TGTGCCAGCAGATTGGACAGGGGGCCTGAAAACACCATATATTTT.

The chain uses TRBV19 and TRBJ2-7; tentatively, D is TRBD2 (6 bases). The CDR3 is 14 amino acids. Deletions cut 3 bases from V and 7 bases from J, with 16 bases between. CDR1 LNHDA and CDR2 SQIVND come from the germline V gene (reference sequence). In DNA form, the CDR3 reads TGTGCCAGTAGTATGGTGCGGGAAACGGGGGAGCAGTACTTC. This gives the protein CASSMVRETGEQYF.

The rearrangement links TRBV7-8 to TRBJ1-2; possible D gene TRBD1, 5 bases. V lost 5 bases, J lost 0 bases, and 10 bases lay in between. This CDR3 comprises 14 residues. The germline V gene encodes CDR1 SGHVS and CDR2 FQNEAQ. CDR3 residues: CASSQTASNYGYTF. CDR3 DNA sequence: TGTGCCAGCAGCCAGACAGCCTCTAACTATGGCTACACCTTC. Variable domain in full (rest from reference TRBV7-8 and TRBJ1-2): GAGVSQSPRYKVAKRGQDVALRCDPISGHVSLFWYQQALGQGPEFLTYFQNEAQLDKSGLPSDRFFAERPEGSVSTLKIQRTQQEDSAVYLCASSQTASNYGYTFGSGTRLTVV.

The V and J genes are TRBV6-1 and TRBJ1-5; possibly TRBD1 for D (6 bases). Trimming shortened V by 7 bases and J by 6 bases, and 19 bases separated the two germline ends. This CDR3 contains 15 residues. Germline lookup yields CDR1 MNHNS and CDR2 SASEGT. The CDR3: CASMRERGPGQPQHF. The CDR3 DNA follows: TGTGCCAGCATGAGGGAACGGGGGCCCGGTCAGCCCCAGCATTTT.

The chain is built from TRBV9 and TRBJ1-1; no clear D. V was shortened by 3 bases and J by 5 bases, with 17 bases between the two germline ends. This CDR3 spans 15 amino acids. Germline CDR1 SGDLS, CDR2 YYNGEE. The CDR3 is CASSALGEGGTEAFF. In nucleotides, the CDR3 is TGTGCCAGCAGCGCCCTAGGTGAGGGAGGGACTGAAGCTTTCTTT.

Only one count was recorded for this clone. J is TRBJ2-7 and V is TRBV6-5, with D maybe TRBD2 (5 bases). This CDR3 spans 12 amino acids. V was trimmed by 5 bases and J by 6 bases, leaving 11 bases between them. CDR1 and CDR2 from the germline V gene are MNHEY and SVGAGI. CDR3 nucleotide sequence: TGTGCCAGCAGTCCCTACCGGGGCGAGCAGTACTTC. Its protein product is CASSPYRGEQYF.

This clone was observed once. This chain uses TRBV7-9 with TRBJ1-5; tentatively, D is TRBD1 (5 bases). V was clipped by 6 bases and J by 2 bases, with 14 bases between them. The CDR3 is 15 residues long. CDR1 and CDR2 from the germline V gene are SEHNR and FQNEAQ (reference sequence). CDR3 sequence reads: CASSPLGTGNQPQHF. The CDR3 nucleotides are TGTGCCAGCAGTCCCCTGGGGACGGGCAATCAGCCCCAGCATTTT.

The chain links TRBV2 to TRBJ2-7, with D possibly being TRBD2 (6 bases). The germline CDR1 and CDR2 sequences are SNHLY and FYNNEI. V dropped 6 bases and J dropped 5 bases, with 11 bases sitting between them. This CDR3 is built from 12 residues. The CDR3 bases are TGTGCCAGCAGGCGGGAAGGTAACGAGCAGTACTTC. Protein sequence: CASRREGNEQYF. The variable domain in full, with the rest retrieved from reference TRBV2 and TRBJ2-7, is EPEVTQTPSHQVTQMGQEVILRCVPISNHLYFYWYRQILGQKVEFLVSFYNNEISEKSEIFDDQFSVERPDGSNFTLKIRSTKLEDSAMYFCASRREGNEQYFGPGTRLTVT.

DNA of the CDR3: TGTGCCAGCAGTAAACAGGGGGCGGGAGATACGCAGTATTTT. It codes for CASSKQGAGDTQYF. The chain recombines TRBV28 with TRBJ2-3; TRBD1 agrees at 9 bases. The CDR3 length is 14 residues. The germline V gene encodes CDR1 MDHEN and CDR2 SYDVKM. V shed 5 bases and J 5 bases; nucleotides not matched to a gene: 5.

J is TRBJ2-7 and V is TRBV7-9, with D hard to call. CDR3 length equals 14 residues. Trimming removed 1 base from V and 1 base from J, with 8 bases in between. CDR1 is SEHNR, CDR2 FQNEAQ, per germline (reference sequence). The CDR3 coding sequence is TGTGCCAGCAGCTTAGGGGGTAATTCCTACGAGCAGTACTTC. Translated: CASSLGGNSYEQYF.

The chain is built from TRBV7-9 and TRBJ2-3; 7 bases are shared with TRBD1. CDR3 size: 16 residues. The ends lost 7 bases at V and 4 bases at J; junction bases unmatched: 14. From germline, CDR1 is SEHNR and CDR2 FQNEAQ (reference sequence). The CDR3 sequence is CASIRDRRTAADTQYF. The DNA for the CDR3 is TGTGCCAGCATCCGGGACAGACGCACAGCAGCAGATACGCAGTATTTT.

The rearrangement links TRBV18 to TRBJ2-7; weak D call: TRBD2 (7 bases). Germline lookup yields CDR1 KGHSH and CDR2 LQKENI. This CDR3 has 16 amino acids. Deletions cut 3 bases from V and 3 bases from J, with 18 bases between. The CDR3 region is CASSPGPGGRGYEQYF. CDR3 nucleotide sequence: TGTGCCAGCTCACCCGGTCCGGGGGGCCGAGGCTACGAGCAGTACTTC.

The chain links TRBV6-1 to TRBJ2-7; 8 nucleotides align to TRBD1. There are 13 residues in the CDR3. With 11 bases clipped from V and 3 bases from J, the junction kept 9 bases outside the gene matches. Germline V lookup: CDR1 MNHNS, CDR2 SASEGT. This CDR3 is CAGRMGTGYEQYF. In DNA form, the CDR3 reads TGTGCCGGTCGGATGGGGACAGGCTACGAGCAGTACTTC.